Sequencing of this T cell receptor beta chain was carried out in a study of OX40 agonist ivuxolimab in advanced cancers. Autoimmune disease history or systemic immunosuppression disqualified patients. Overall study findings and caveats: Compared with others, partial responders at 0.1-3.0 mg/kg displayed clonal expansion among the lowest. Dosing at 0.1 to 3.0 mg/kg was accompanied by clonal expansion of CD4+ and CD8+ blood T cells by week 6. Antigen specificity of clonally expanded peripheral T cells was not established.

Germline assignment: CDR1 SGHTA and CDR2 FQGNSA. The CDR3 has 15 amino acids. The V and J ends lost 1 base and 2 bases respectively, with 11 bases between them. Points on this clone: Its specificity is unknown.

The protocol was immunoSEQ multiplex PCR, while the TCRdb copy is restricted to in-frame clones and leaves out a portion. This table holds roughly 74,000 clones, around 87% found once. The source was CD4+ or CD8+ T cells sorted from blood, collected in a trial of the OX40 agonist ivuxolimab. V and J are TRBV7-2 and TRBJ2-5; maybe TRBD2 (6 bases). This TCR derives from an adult with an advanced solid tumor such as melanoma, head and neck, liver or kidney cancer. CDR3 sequence: CASSLVAVPQETQYF. CDR3 in DNA: TGTGCCAGCAGCTTAGTAGCGGTCCCTCAAGAGACCCAGTACTTC.